Detailed here is one TCR beta chain. Its antigen is still unknown. This specimen comes from a study of CXCR3-negative and CXCR3-positive naive CD8 T cells (dated by TCRdb to the late 2010s). General notes on the study: In total, some 140 million TRB reads were obtained, corresponding to roughly 1.5 +/- 0.3 million reads per library. Diversity and physicochemical repertoire analyses covered 11 donors pooled from two independent experiments. For the TRBV-TRBJ cluster analysis, the naive subsets came from 5 donors, while the memory cells came from 3 donors. Paper-wide results and their limitations: Repertoire diversity was comparably high in both naive subsets but much lower in memory CD8+ T cells. Freshly isolated PBMCs were used for most assays because CXCR3 expression went down partially after cryopreservation. Because surface CD5, which has been linked to self-reactivity in mice, was comparable between naive subsets, TCR interaction strength was also inferred from TRB CDR3 physicochemical properties. TRB CDR3s from CXCR3-positive naive cells showed higher hydrophobicity (lower Kidera factor 4), lower energy, and higher strength and volume indices than CXCR3-negative naive cells. Naive CXCR3-negative and CXCR3-positive cells from the same donor showed similar TRBV-TRBJ usage, whereas memory cells showed distinct patterns.

For every CD8+ T cell subset, 300,000 cells were flow-sorted straight into RLT lysis buffer, and each subset was sorted in triplicate. To keep memory contaminants out, a stringent definition of naive CD8+ T cells was applied: CD45RO-CCR7+CD27+CD95-. Peripheral blood mononuclear cells were isolated from buffy coats by standard density gradient centrifugation. A FACSAria III was used to flow-sort naive CXCR3-negative and CXCR3-positive CD8+ T cells. An RNeasy Mini Kit was used to extract total RNA from the sorted cells. From cysteine to phenylalanine, the CDR3 is 13 amino acids long. The nucleotide record is missing. Reading the germline V gene gives CDR1 MNHEY and CDR2 SVGAGI. Instrument on record: NextSeq 550. The Human TCR Profiling Kit (MiLaboratory) was used to prepare UMI-labeled 5' RACE TRB cDNA libraries. cDNA synthesis used the entire amount of extracted RNA, and PCR amplification then used the entire amount of cDNA produced. The libraries were made side by side, with each library going through the same number of PCR cycles. In the source study's methods: About 53,000 +/- 9,400 unique UMI-labeled TRB cDNA molecules per library were extracted with MIGEC and MiXCR, with at least two reads per UMI required. Each library averaged about 38,000 +/- 11,000 functional in-frame TRB CDR3 nucleotide clonotypes without stop codons. After each sample was downsampled to 5000 UMI-labeled TRB molecules, VDJtools was used to calculate diversity metrics such as normalized Shannon-Wiener and Chao1. VDJtools was used to calculate clonotype-size-weighted physicochemical properties of the central five CDR3 residues, namely interaction energy, strength, volume and Kidera factor 4. TCRdb reprocessed the reads and lists each CDR3 protein sequence as a single entry, with no DNA. TCRdb assigned the V and J calls; the authors' analysis was not used. The table of this sample itemizes around 63,000 distinct CDR3 sequences. The top ten clonotypes cover approximately 4.4% of the sample.

The sequenced material came from naive CXCR3+ CD8+ T cells from blood. Sample cell subset or site, as interpreted from the label and publication: CD45RO-CCR7+CD27+CD95- naive CD8+ T cells expressing CXCR3 (TNR3+). This chain joins TRBV6-5 to TRBJ2-5; TCRdb returns TRBD1, unconfirmable since there is no DNA. The sequence was obtained from a human donor in good health. Some clones in this sample may be carry-over from other donors' samples. The CDR3 reads as follows: CASSWGQGKTQYF.